This TCR beta chain comes out of a study of shared clonotypes between healthy human individuals (dated by TCRdb to the early 2020s). With respect to the entire study: The cohort included a few men and two women between 18 and 49 years of age. For each donor, CD4 naive and CD4 memory were each given three plates, CD8 naive was given two plates, and CD8 memory was given one plate. Leukapheresis yielded between about 0.8 and 8.9 billion PBMCs per donor. Different laboratories and diverse techniques were used to prepare libraries and sequence TCR repertoires, to increase sequencing depth and limit assay-specific biases. To estimate repertoire size and how much clonotype sharing occurs between individuals, the study deeply sequenced the blood TCR repertoires of roughly 5 healthy adults.

Worth noting for this clone: Its target antigen remains unknown. No much larger clone exists at a distance of one base, and base qualities are not known. Additional DNA sequences in this sample encode the identical CDR3.

The donors were healthy, HIV-negative adults who had no recently reported acute infections or vaccinations. Every donor was a Caucasian adult residing in Nashville, Tennessee, USA. CD4+ T cells were enriched by magnetic negative selection, after which naive cells were positively selected on CD45RA and the negative fraction was taken as the memory subset. Blood was obtained by leukapheresis, after which PBMCs were separated by Ficoll-Histopaque density gradient centrifugation and cryopreserved in liquid nitrogen vapor phase. Analytical flow cytometry was used to check the purity and quantity of every magnetically sorted T cell population. Each sorted fraction had its genomic DNA isolated and then quantified by UV absorbance on a Nanodrop 2000c. V lost 3 bases and J lost 3 bases, and the count of bases not matched to a germline gene is 3. The CDR3 covers 15 residues, taking in both the cysteine and the phenylalanine. The CDR3 DNA has 45 bases and is translated from base 1. CDR1 and CDR2, looked up from the germline V gene, are KGHSH and LQKENI.

On the study overall, not on this receptor specifically: Estimated clonotype richness was generally larger for naive than for memory subsets. Even with the large sequencing depth, rarefaction of the sorted-subset datasets indicated that sequencing was incomplete. Sharing across several donors was observed for approximately 5% of naive CD4, under 4% of naive CD8, 2% to 2.5% of memory CD4, and around 0.44% of memory CD8 clonotypes. Pairwise subsampling led to the expectation that sequencing depth would affect the degree of clonotype sharing among donors. Compared with non-shared clonotypes, clonotypes shared by all four sorted-subset donors had higher generation probabilities. Sampling was restricted to blood, and TCR repertoires in tissues likely differ from the TCR repertoires found in blood. The small number of donors limited the genetic and exposure-history diversity represented.

Using the deep immunoSEQ assay, multiplex PCR amplified TCR CDR3 regions from genomic DNA. For each cell subset, the extracted genomic DNA was distributed evenly across all wells of several immunoSEQ 96-well plates, and each plate served as one replicate. For sorted subsets, around 200 ng genomic DNA, equal to 30,000 or so T cell genomes, was loaded into each replicate PCR. The purified libraries were quantified using a Qubit 3.0 fluorometer, sized with a Bioanalyzer 2100, and then quantified again using the KAPA Library Quantification kit. Every immunoSEQ 96-well plate was sequenced on a separate single-read 150-cycle Illumina NextSeq 550 flow cell. The study's own analysis went as follows. Because the immunoSEQ output held only junctional sequences and lacked quality scores, the filtering could not match the filtering applied to full-length reads. Sequences were annotated with PyIR, a Python wrapper for IgBLAST v1.9, using IMGT germline references to assign V/J genes and CDR3. Reads were removed for weak V/J assignments (E-value above 1e-6), missing CDR3, stop codons, out-of-frame junctions, or ambiguous translated residues. V3J clonotypes were defined as sequences sharing an identical inferred V gene, J gene, and CDR3 amino acid sequence. Percentage overlap between repertoires was calculated by dividing the number of shared unique clonotypes by the size of the smaller repertoire. Richness of each repertoire was evaluated using RTK rarefaction, the Chao1 estimator, and Recon v2.1 estimates of unobserved clonotypes. Generation probabilities for all TCRbeta clonotypes obtained by the gDNA method from a handful of donors were computed using OLGA. TCRdb carries this immuneACCESS record with in-frame sequences only. Its versions omit some clonotypes, under half of them owing to an unresolved V gene in the studies checked, with the rest unexplained. Clone size and V and J calls were adopted from that table, with D and trimming inferred from the DNA. The sample table contains about 2.4 million clones; only one count was recorded for 80% to 95% of them. Jointly, the top ten make up about 0.34% of the sample.

Material for sequencing was naive CD4+ T cells from PBMCs. Explained via the paper, the cell subset or site label denotes: CD45RA+ positively selected. This TCR came from a man younger than 35 in good health. Some clones in this sample may be carry-over from other donors' samples. Recombination linked TRBV18 to TRBJ2-3, with 10 junctional bases fitting TRBD2. The DNA sequence is given as TGTGCCAGCTCACCGCCTAGCGGGAGAACAGATACGCAGTATTTT. Translation gives CASSPPSGRTDTQYF.